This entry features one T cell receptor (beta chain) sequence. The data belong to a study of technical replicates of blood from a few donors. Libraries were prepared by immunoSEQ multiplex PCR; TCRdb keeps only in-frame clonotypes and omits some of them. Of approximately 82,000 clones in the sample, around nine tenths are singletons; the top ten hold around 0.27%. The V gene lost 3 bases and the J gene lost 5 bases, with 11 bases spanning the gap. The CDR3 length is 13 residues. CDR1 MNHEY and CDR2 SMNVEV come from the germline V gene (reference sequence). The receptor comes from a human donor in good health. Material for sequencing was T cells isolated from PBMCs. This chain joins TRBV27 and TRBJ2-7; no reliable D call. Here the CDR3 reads CASSFQSRHEQYF. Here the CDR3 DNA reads TGTGCCAGCAGTTTTCAGTCCAGGCACGAGCAGTACTTC.